This T cell receptor (beta chain) was sequenced in a study of OX40 agonist ivuxolimab in advanced cancers. V lost 8 bases and J lost 3, with 11 bases in between. From germline, CDR1 is MDHEN and CDR2 SYDVKM. The CDR3 has 13 residues. Study-wide results and caveats: At 0.1 to 3.0 mg/kg, clonal expansion of CD4+ and CD8+ blood T cells had occurred by week 6. The average count of expanded clones was higher among CD8+ T cells than among CD4+. Patients who responded partially at 0.1-3.0 mg/kg showed clonal expansion ranking among the lowest.

Method: immunoSEQ multiplex PCR; TCRdb's copy keeps in-frame clones and lacks some. Among approximately 35,000 clones listed, 92% were seen once. Sampled blood was obtained at baseline, cycle 4 day 1, and cycle 7 day 1. Details on this clone: Its antigen is unknown.

The rearrangement links TRBV28 to TRBJ1-5, with D tentatively TRBD1 (5 bases). This sample comprised CD4+ or CD8+ T cells sorted from blood, obtained in a trial of the OX40 agonist ivuxolimab. The receptor's source is an adult with an advanced solid tumor such as melanoma, head and neck, liver or kidney cancer. The CDR3 DNA is TGTGCCAGCTTCCCAGGGTACAATCAGCCCCAGCATTTT. It translates to CASFPGYNQPQHF.